This record concerns one T cell receptor (beta chain) sequence. Its antigen is as yet unknown. One end of the junction is discordant with germline, which a read error may explain. The CDR3 runs to 13 residues. CDR1 is DFQATT and CDR2 is SNEGSKA in the germline V gene (reference sequence). This sample is drawn from a study of breast tumors, draining lymph nodes, adjacent tissues. Study-wide findings and caveats: That most tumor T cells come from lymph nodes remained unproven.

TCRdb fed the multiplex PCR reads into MiXCR, producing one record per CDR3 protein. The data hold over 60,000 distinct CDR3 sequences, with approximately 40% observed a single time. This chain uses TRBV20-1 with TRBJ2-5, with TRBD1 identical over 11 bases. The source is a female donor with breast cancer. Some clones in this sample may be carry-over from other donors' samples. Sample: breast tumor tissue. The CDR3 nucleotides are TGCAGTGCTGGACAGGGGGCCAGAGAGAACCAGTACTTC. It yields the protein CSAGQGARENQYF.